These 8 T cell receptor beta chains originate from one sample sequenced in a study of beta chain features in type 1 diabetes. The study reverse transcribed the entire isolated RNA, so it sequenced expressed TCRB transcripts. This table comes from immunoSEQ multiplex PCR, and its TCRdb copy is limited to in-frame clones, with some not included. Here the sample spans about 370,000 clones, about 15% being singletons. Sequenced material: naive CD4+ T cells from blood. These receptors originate from a woman younger than 35 in good health.

The chain uses TRBV7-2 and TRBJ1-2; the match to TRBD1 covers 7 bases. There are 15 residues in the CDR3. J gave up 1 base and V 0 bases, and 2 bases lay outside the gene matches. The germline CDR1 and CDR2 sequences are SGHTA and FQGNSA. DNA of the CDR3: TGTGCCAGCAGCTTAGCAGGGACAGTTAACTATGGCTACACCTTC. Protein: CASSLAGTVNYGYTF.

This clone was counted between two and nine times. This rearrangement joins TRBV9 to TRBJ2-2; D is perhaps TRBD2 (6 bases). Trimming took 2 bases from V and 0 from J, leaving 20 bases between them. This CDR3 region has 19 residues. CDR1 and CDR2 from the germline V gene are SGDLS and YYNGEE. In DNA, the CDR3 is TGTGCCAGCAGCGTCAACCGGTTAGCGGCAAGAGCGAACACCGGGGAGCTGTTTTTT. Protein: CASSVNRLAARANTGELFF.

This clone turned up a few times. The same CDR3 arises from other DNA sequences in this sample as well. The V gene is TRBV28, the J gene TRBJ2-6; TRBD1 matches at 7 bases. The CDR3 loop spans 15 amino acids. J gave up 2 bases and V 6 bases, and 4 bases lay outside the gene matches. From germline, CDR1 is MDHEN and CDR2 SYDVKM. Here the CDR3 DNA reads TGTGCCAGCAGCCCAGACAGGGCTGGGGCCAACGTCCTGACTTTC. It yields the protein CASSPDRAGANVLTF.

V usage is TRBV4-3 and J usage is TRBJ2-1; 7 bases fit TRBD2. The germline CDR1 and CDR2 sequences are LGHNA and YSLEER. This CDR3 spans 16 amino acids. Losses at the gene ends were 1 base for V and 7 bases for J; bases not matched to a gene: 10. The CDR3 here is CASSQVGRGSRNEQFF. The CDR3 DNA follows: TGCGCCAGCAGCCAAGTAGGGAGGGGCTCTCGAAATGAGCAGTTCTTC.

This sequence joins TRBV30 and TRBJ2-3; D not certain. Germline V gives CDR1 GTSNPN, CDR2 SVGIG (reference sequence). The CDR3 contains 12 residues. Between the trimmed V and J ends, which lost 6 bases and 8 bases, there was a span of 15 bases. The CDR3 protein is CACSSVAGTQYF. DNA of the CDR3: TGTGCCTGTTCCTCGGTGGCAGGTACGCAGTATTTT.

CDR3 sequence reads: CAWSGSGGAGYTF. CDR3 sequence (DNA): TGTGCCTGGAGTGGGTCAGGGGGCGCAGGCTACACCTTC. The rearrangement uses TRBV30 and TRBJ1-2; 8 nucleotides match TRBD1. Trimming took 1 base from V and 8 from J; bases not matched to a gene: 6. The CDR3 is 13 residues long. CDR1 is GTSNPN and CDR2 is SVGIG in the germline V gene (reference sequence).

This clone was seen a few times. The chain carries TRBV5-1 and TRBJ2-1, with D uncertain. Germline V gene data show CDR1 as SGHRS and CDR2 as YFSETQ. The CDR3 sequence is 12 residues long. V shed 4 bases and J shed 6 bases, with 8 bases lying between them. The CDR3 protein is CASSETPNEQFF. The CDR3 nucleotides read TGCGCCAGCAGCGAGACTCCCAATGAGCAGTTCTTC.

This chain uses TRBV4-1 with TRBJ2-1, with TRBD2 matching 11 bases. CDR1 is MGHRA, CDR2 YSYEKL, per germline. The length of the CDR3 is 17 residues. Trimming at V came to 4 bases and at J to 2 bases, leaving 7 bases not matched to a gene. CDR3 region: CASSRGGTSGTYNEQFF. The CDR3 DNA sequence: TGCGCCAGCAGCCGAGGGGGGACTAGCGGCACCTACAATGAGCAGTTCTTC.